The clone carrying this TCR beta chain was seen a single time. Its target is unknown. The data belong to a study of T cells in localized non-small cell lung cancer. Findings and caveats of the study: Of the top 100 tumor clones, median about 56 were in adjacent lung, approximately 29 among its top 100.

CDR3 length: 20 residues. The data were produced by immunoSEQ multiplex PCR, yet TCRdb's version contains in-frame clones alone and is incomplete. Of about 6,400 clones in the sample, 80% to 90% are singletons; the top ten hold 15% to 20%. This chain uses TRBV21-1 with TRBJ2-7. TRBV21-1 is a pseudogene segment. This clonotype originated in a male donor aged 60 or older with stage I lung adenocarcinoma. The sample here was peripheral blood, taken before any cancer treatment. The CDR3 nucleotides are TGTGCCAGCAGCAAAGAAAGAGAGGTGGGGACCGCCTCTAGAGCCTACGAGCAGTACTTC. Protein product: CASSKEREVGTASRAYEQYF.